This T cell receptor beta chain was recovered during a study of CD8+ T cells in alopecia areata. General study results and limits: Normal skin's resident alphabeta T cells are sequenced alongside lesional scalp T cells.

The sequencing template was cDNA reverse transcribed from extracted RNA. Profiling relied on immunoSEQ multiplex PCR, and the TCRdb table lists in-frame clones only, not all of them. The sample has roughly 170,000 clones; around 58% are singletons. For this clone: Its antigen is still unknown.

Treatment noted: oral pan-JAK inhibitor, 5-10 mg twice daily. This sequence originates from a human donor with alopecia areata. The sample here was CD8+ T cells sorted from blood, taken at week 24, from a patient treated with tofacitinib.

This chain's CDR3 is CASSIPKHQLSRIGKNIQYF. The DNA of the CDR3 is TGTGCCAGTAGCATCCCAAAACACCAACTATCCCGCATCGGCAAAAACATTCAGTACTTC. The chain recombines TRBV19 with TRBJ2-4; D ambiguous. Per the germline V gene, CDR1 is LNHDA and CDR2 is SQIVND (reference sequence). V gave up 6 bases and J gave up 3 bases, with 30 bases separating them. This CDR3 has 20 amino acids.